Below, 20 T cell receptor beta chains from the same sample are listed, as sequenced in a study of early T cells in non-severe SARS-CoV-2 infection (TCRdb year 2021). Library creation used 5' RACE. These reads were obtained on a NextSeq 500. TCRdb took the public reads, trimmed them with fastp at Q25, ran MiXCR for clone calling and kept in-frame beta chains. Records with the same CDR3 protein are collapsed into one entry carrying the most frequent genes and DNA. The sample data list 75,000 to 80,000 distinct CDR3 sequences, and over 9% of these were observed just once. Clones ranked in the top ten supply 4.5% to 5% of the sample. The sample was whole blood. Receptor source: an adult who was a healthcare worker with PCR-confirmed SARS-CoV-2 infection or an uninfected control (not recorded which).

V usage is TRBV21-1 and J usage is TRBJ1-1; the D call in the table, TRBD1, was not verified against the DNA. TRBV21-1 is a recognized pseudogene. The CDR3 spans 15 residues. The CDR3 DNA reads TGTGCCAGAAACAGGGGGCGATGGATGAACACTGAAGCTTTCTTT. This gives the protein CARNRGRWMNTEAFF.

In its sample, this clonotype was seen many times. The CDR3 protein is CASSLLTGTGENEKLFF. CDR3 nucleotide sequence: TGTGCCAGCAGTTTACTAACCGGGACAGGTGAAAATGAAAAACTGTTTTTT. The rearrangement joins TRBV27 to TRBJ1-4; 8 nucleotides agree with TRBD1. CDR3 length equals 17 residues. Germline CDR1 MNHEY, CDR2 SMNVEV (reference sequence). V lost 2 bases to trimming and J lost 5 bases; unmatched junction nucleotides: 10.

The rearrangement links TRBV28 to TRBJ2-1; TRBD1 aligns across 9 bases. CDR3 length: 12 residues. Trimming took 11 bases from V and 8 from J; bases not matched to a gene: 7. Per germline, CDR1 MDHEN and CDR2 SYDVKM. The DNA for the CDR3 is TGTGCCGCGGGACAGGGTGTCGATGAGCAGTTCTTC. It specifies CAAGQGVDEQFF.

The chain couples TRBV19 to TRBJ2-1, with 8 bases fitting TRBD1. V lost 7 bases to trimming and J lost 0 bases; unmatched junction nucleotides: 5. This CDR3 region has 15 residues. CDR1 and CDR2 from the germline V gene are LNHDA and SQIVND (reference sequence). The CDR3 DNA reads TGTGCCAGTAACGAAGGGACAGGCTCCTACAATGAGCAGTTCTTC. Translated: CASNEGTGSYNEQFF.

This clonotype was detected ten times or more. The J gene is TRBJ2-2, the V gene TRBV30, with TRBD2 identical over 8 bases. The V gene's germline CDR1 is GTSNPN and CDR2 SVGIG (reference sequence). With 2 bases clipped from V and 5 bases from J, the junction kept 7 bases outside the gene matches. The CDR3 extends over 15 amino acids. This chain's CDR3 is CAWSSGVAGTGELFF. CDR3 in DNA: TGTGCCTGGAGTTCGGGGGTAGCGGGGACCGGGGAGCTGTTTTTT.

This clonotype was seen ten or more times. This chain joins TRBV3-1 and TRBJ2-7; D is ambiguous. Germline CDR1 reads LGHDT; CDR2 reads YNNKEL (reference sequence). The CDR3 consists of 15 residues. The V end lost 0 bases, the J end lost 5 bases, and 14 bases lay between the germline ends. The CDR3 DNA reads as TGTGCCAGCAGCCAAGAGGGCAGGTCAATTGACGAGCAGTACTTC. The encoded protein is CASSQEGRSIDEQYF.

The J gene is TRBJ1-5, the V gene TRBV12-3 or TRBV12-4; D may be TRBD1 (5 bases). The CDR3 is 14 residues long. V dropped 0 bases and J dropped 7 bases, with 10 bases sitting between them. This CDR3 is CASSLASWGQPQHF. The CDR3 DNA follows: TGTGCCAGCAGTTTAGCGTCTTGGGGCCAGCCCCAGCATTTT.

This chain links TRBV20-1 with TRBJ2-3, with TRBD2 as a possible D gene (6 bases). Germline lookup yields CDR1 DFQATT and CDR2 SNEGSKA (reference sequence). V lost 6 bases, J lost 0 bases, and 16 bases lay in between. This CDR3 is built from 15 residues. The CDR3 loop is CSAPFSGTSTDTQYF. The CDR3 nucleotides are TGCAGTGCCCCCTTTAGCGGAACTAGCACAGATACGCAGTATTTT.

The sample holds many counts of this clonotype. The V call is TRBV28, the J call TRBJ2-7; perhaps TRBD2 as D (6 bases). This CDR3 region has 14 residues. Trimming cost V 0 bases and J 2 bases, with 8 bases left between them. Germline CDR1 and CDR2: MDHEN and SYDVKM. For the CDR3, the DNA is TGTGCCAGCAGTTTATGGGACTACCCCTACGAGCAGTACTTC. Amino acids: CASSLWDYPYEQYF.

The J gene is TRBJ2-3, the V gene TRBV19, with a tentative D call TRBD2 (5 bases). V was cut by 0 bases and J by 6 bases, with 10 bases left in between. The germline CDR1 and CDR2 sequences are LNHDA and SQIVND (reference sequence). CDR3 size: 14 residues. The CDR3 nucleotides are TGTGCCAGTAGTATAGACGGGCGCGGGGATACGCAGTATTTT. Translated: CASSIDGRGDTQYF. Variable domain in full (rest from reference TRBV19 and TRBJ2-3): DGGITQSPKYLFRKEGQNVTLSCEQNLNHDAMYWYRQDPGQGLRLIYYSQIVNDFQKGDIAEGYSVSREKKESFPLTVTSAQKNPTAFYLCASSIDGRGDTQYFGPGTRLTVL.

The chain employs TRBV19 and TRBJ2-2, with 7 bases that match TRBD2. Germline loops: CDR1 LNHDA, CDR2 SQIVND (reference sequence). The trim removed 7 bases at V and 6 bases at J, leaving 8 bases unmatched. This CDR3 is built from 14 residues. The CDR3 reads CASIMTSRAGELFF. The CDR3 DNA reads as TGTGCCAGTATAATGACTAGCAGGGCCGGGGAGCTGTTTTTT. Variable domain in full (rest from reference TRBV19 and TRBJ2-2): DGGITQSPKYLFRKEGQNVTLSCEQNLNHDAMYWYRQDPGQGLRLIYYSQIVNDFQKGDIAEGYSVSREKKESFPLTVTSAQKNPTAFYLCASIMTSRAGELFFGEGSRLTVL.

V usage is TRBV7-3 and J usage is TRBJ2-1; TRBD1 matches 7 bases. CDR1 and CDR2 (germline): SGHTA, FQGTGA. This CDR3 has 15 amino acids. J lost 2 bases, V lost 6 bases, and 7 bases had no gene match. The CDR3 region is CASSSDGTAYNEQFF. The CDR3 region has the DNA TGTGCCAGCAGTTCAGACGGGACAGCCTACAATGAGCAGTTCTTC.

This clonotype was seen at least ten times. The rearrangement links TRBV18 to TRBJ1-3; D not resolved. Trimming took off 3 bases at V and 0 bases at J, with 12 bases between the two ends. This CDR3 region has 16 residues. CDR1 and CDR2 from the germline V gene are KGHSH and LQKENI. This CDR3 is CASSPRAESSGNTIYF. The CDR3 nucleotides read TGTGCCAGCTCACCGAGGGCGGAGAGCTCTGGAAACACCATATATTTT. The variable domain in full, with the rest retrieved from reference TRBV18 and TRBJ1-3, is NAGVMQNPRHLVRRRGQEARLRCSPMKGHSHVYWYRQLPEEGLKFMVYLQKENIIDESGMPKERFSAEFPKEGPSILRIQQVVRGDSAAYFCASSPRAESSGNTIYFGEGSWLTVV.

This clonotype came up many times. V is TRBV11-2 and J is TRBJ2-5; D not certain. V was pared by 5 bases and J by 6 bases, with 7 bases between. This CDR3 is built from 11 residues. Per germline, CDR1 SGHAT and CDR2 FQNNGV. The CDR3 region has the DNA TGTGCCAGCAGCCCGTCGCAGACCCAGTACTTC. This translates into CASSPSQTQYF.

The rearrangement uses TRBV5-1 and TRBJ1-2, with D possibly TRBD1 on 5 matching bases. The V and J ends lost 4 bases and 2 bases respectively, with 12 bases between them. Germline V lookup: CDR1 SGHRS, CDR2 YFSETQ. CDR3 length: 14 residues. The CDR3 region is CASSPQGGNYGYTF. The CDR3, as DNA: TGCGCCAGCAGCCCTCAGGGAGGGAACTATGGCTACACCTTC.

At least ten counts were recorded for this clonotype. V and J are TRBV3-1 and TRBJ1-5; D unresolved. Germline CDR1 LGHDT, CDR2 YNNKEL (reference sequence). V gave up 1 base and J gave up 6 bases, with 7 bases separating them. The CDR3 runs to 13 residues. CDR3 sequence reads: CASSQGLGQPQHF. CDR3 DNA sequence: TGTGCCAGCAGCCAAGGTTTGGGTCAGCCCCAGCATTTT.

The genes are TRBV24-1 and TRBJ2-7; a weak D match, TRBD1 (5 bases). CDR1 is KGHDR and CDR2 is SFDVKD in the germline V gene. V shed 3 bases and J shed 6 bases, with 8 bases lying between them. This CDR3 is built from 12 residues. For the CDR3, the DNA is TGTGCCACCAGTGATCCTAGGGGCGAGCAGTACTTC. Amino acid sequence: CATSDPRGEQYF.

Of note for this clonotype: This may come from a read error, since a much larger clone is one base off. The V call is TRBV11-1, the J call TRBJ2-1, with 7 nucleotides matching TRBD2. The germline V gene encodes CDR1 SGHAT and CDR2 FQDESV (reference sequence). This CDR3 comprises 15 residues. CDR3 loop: CASSLGSGTHNEQIF. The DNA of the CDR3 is TGTGCCAGCAGCTTAGGGAGCGGGACCCACAATGAGCAGATCTTC.

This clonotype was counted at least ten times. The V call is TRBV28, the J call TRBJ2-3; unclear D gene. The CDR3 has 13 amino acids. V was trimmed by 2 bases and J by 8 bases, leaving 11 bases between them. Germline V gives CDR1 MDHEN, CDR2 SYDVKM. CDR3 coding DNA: TGTGCCAGCAGTTTACAGGTGGCCGGTACGCAGTATTTT. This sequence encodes CASSLQVAGTQYF.

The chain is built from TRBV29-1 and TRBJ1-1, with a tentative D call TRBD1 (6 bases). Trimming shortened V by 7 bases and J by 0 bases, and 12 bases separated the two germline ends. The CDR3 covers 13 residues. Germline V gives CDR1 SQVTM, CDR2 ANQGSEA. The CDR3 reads CSAGGRLNTEAFF. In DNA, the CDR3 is TGCAGCGCCGGGGGGCGATTGAACACTGAAGCTTTCTTT.